The 11 T cell receptor beta chains given below trace back to one sample, sequenced in a study of blood T cell repertoires in COVID-19. Clones were sequenced by immunoSEQ multiplex PCR, and TCRdb holds only the in-frame ones, with some missing. The repertoire holds approximately 240,000 clones, with 86% as singletons. Specimen: PBMCs or T cells enriched from blood (not recorded which). Receptors were obtained from a woman aged 45-65 years in a cohort exposed to, infected with or recovered from COVID-19 (not recorded which).

This rearrangement joins TRBV6-5 to TRBJ2-3; a weak D match, TRBD2 (5 bases). Germline V gene sequence: CDR1 MNHEY, CDR2 SVGAGI. V dropped 8 bases and J dropped 1 base, with 10 bases sitting between them. The CDR3 loop spans 13 amino acids. CDR3 nucleotides: TGTGCCAGCCCTAGAGCGGGCACAGATACGCAGTATTTT. It codes for CASPRAGTDTQYF.

This sequence joins TRBV21-1 and TRBJ1-5; TRBD1 reflects the table's D call only, with no check against the DNA. TRBV21-1 is classified as a pseudogene. The CDR3 has 22 amino acids. Here the CDR3 reads CASSKGRNRDPVNDYSNQPQHF. CDR3 coding DNA: TGTGCCAGCAGCAAAGGGAGAAACAGGGACCCGGTGAATGATTATAGCAATCAGCCCCAGCATTTT.

This sequence joins TRBV29-1 and TRBJ1-1, with 8 bases that match TRBD1. Germline values: CDR1 SQVTM, CDR2 ANQGSEA. This CDR3 spans 12 amino acids. V lost 6 bases to trimming and J lost 4 bases; unmatched junction nucleotides: 4. The CDR3 sequence is CSVAGQGTEAFF. For the CDR3, the DNA is TGCAGCGTGGCAGGACAGGGCACTGAAGCTTTCTTT.

This clone has only one observation. The chain combines TRBV27 with TRBJ2-7, with 8 bases matching TRBD2. The trim removed 1 base at V and 4 bases at J, leaving 6 bases unmatched. Per germline, CDR1 MNHEY and CDR2 SMNVEV (reference sequence). The CDR3 covers 15 residues. The CDR3 DNA follows: TGTGCCAGCAGTTTATTTGCCAGCGGGGGATACGAGCAGTACTTC. The encoded protein is CASSLFASGGYEQYF.

On this clone itself: An end of the junction does not agree with germline; a read error may underlie this. The CDR3 loop reads CASSLAENIQYF. In DNA form, the CDR3 reads TGTGCCAGCAGCTTAGCCGAAAACATTCAGTACTTC. The chain couples TRBV11-3 to TRBJ2-4; no definite D call. Germline CDR1 SGHNT, CDR2 YENEEA. The CDR3 totals 12 residues.

The genes are TRBV13 and TRBJ1-6, with D hard to call. Germline values: CDR1 PRHDT, CDR2 FYEKMQ (reference sequence). Deletions cut 1 base from V and 10 bases from J, with 5 bases between. CDR3 length equals 12 residues. The CDR3 spells CASSLVGSPLHF. CDR3 DNA: TGTGCCAGCAGCTTAGTTGGCTCACCCCTCCACTTT.

This chain joins TRBV19 and TRBJ1-1, with TRBD1 identical over 8 bases. Germline-derived CDR1 and CDR2 are LNHDA and SQIVND (reference sequence). The length of the CDR3 is 13 residues. Trimming took 7 bases from V and 3 from J; bases not matched to a gene: 4. The CDR3 region is CASTKQGDTEAFF. The CDR3 DNA sequence: TGTGCCAGTACTAAACAGGGGGACACTGAAGCTTTCTTT.

This chain connects TRBV2 to TRBJ1-1; tentatively, D is TRBD1 (5 bases). Deletions cut 3 bases from V and 3 bases from J, with 11 bases between. Germline V gives CDR1 SNHLY, CDR2 FYNNEI. The CDR3 totals 14 residues. CDR3 DNA sequence: TGTGCCAGCAGTGAGCGACAGCCCTACACTGAAGCTTTCTTT. Translation gives CASSERQPYTEAFF.

The gene calls are TRBV30 and TRBJ2-5; D is perhaps TRBD2 (6 bases). Between the trimmed V and J ends, which lost 0 bases and 7 bases, there was a span of 12 bases. The CDR3 runs to 13 residues. In germline, CDR1 is GTSNPN, CDR2 SVGIG (reference sequence). The CDR3 sequence: CAWSVSVGGTQYF. The CDR3 DNA sequence: TGTGCCTGGAGTGTATCGGTCGGGGGGACCCAGTACTTC. Looking up the rest from reference TRBV30 and TRBJ2-5 gives the full variable domain: SQTIHQWPATLVQPVGSPLSLECTVEGTSNPNLYWYRQAAGRGLQLLFYSVGIGQISSEVPQNLSASRPQDRQFILSSKKLLLSDSGFYLCAWSVSVGGTQYFGPGTRLLVL.

This sequence joins TRBV7-9 and TRBJ1-1, with D uncertain. The germline gives CDR1 SEHNR, CDR2 FQNEAQ (reference sequence). Trimming stripped 5 bases from V and 2 bases from J, with 15 bases between. The CDR3 is 15 amino acids. The CDR3: CASSPAGSVNTEAFF. The CDR3 bases are TGTGCCAGCAGCCCTGCGGGCAGCGTTAACACTGAAGCTTTCTTT.

The V gene is TRBV19, the J gene TRBJ2-5; no definite D call. From germline, CDR1 is LNHDA and CDR2 SQIVND (reference sequence). The CDR3 extends over 17 amino acids. V gave up 1 base and J gave up 2 bases, with 17 bases separating them. The CDR3 sequence is CASSIVFRLKLQETQYF. CDR3 sequence (DNA): TGTGCCAGTAGTATAGTCTTTCGACTCAAGCTACAAGAGACCCAGTACTTC.